Listed below are T cell receptor beta chains from one sample, sequenced in a study of CD8 T cells in Susac syndrome. TCRdb fed the immunoSEQ multiplex PCR reads into MiXCR, producing one record per CDR3 protein. The sample carries about 180,000 distinct CDR3 sequences, 94% recorded once. Sequences were obtained from CD4+ T cells from PBMCs. These receptors all stem from a human donor with Susac syndrome. The CDR3 runs from the conserved cysteine through the conserved F or W. Fields, in order: J gene, D gene, V gene, clone size, CDR3 DNA, CDR3 protein. A D gene is named only where the DNA matches it firmly. Some rows mark clone size as missing; the rest say once, few, many or name a class of expanded clone.

TRBJ2-2,TRBD1,TRBV24-1,-,TGTGCCATCTCAGGGGGAAAAGAGGGAAACACCGGGGAGCTGTTTTTT,CAISGGKEGNTGELFF
TRBJ2-1,-,TRBV7-2,-,TGTGCCAGCAGCTTAGGGTCCTACAATGAGCAGTTCTTC,CASSLGSYNEQFF
TRBJ2-6,-,TRBV14,-,TGTGCCAGCAGCCAAGGACTCGCTGGGGCCAACGTCCTGACTTTC,CASSQGLAGANVLTF
TRBJ2-1,TRBD2,TRBV20-1,-,TGCAGTGCTAGAGCCACTCTAGCGGAGATCTACAATGAGCAGTTCTTC,CSARATLAEIYNEQFF
TRBJ1-1,-,TRBV11-2,-,TGTGCCAGCAGCTGGGCTCAGACTGAAGCTTTCTTT,CASSWAQTEAFF
TRBJ2-7,-,TRBV7-8,-,TGTGCCAGCAGCTCTCAACAAGGCTCCGAGCAGTACTTC,CASSSQQGSEQYF
TRBJ1-2,TRBD1,TRBV29-1,-,TGCAGCGTTGCTGGGACAGAGGGTAAGACCTACTATGGCTACACCTTC,CSVAGTEGKTYYGYTF
TRBJ1-2,TRBD1,TRBV6-2/TRBV6-3,-,TGTGCCAGCAGTAGAGGACAGGTTGGCTACACCTTC,CASSRGQVGYTF
TRBJ2-1,-,TRBV19,-,TGTGCCAGTTCGGGGATCCCATACGGTGACAATGAGCAGTTCTTC,CASSGIPYGDNEQFF
TRBJ2-7,-,TRBV29-1,-,TGCAGCGTTGAAACCAGCTTTTCCTACGAGCAGTACTTC,CSVETSFSYEQYF
TRBJ2-7,TRBD2,TRBV3-1,once,TGTGCCAGCAGCCGAGGACTAGCGGGGGAGAGCGAGCAGTACTTC,CASSRGLAGESEQYF
TRBJ2-3,TRBD2,TRBV30,-,TGTGCCTGGACCGTCGGGGGGGCCCCCGATACGCAGTATTTT,CAWTVGGAPDTQYF
TRBJ2-7,TRBD2,TRBV7-2,once,TGTGCCAGCAGCCGGACTAGCGGGGATACCTACGAGCAGTACTTC,CASSRTSGDTYEQYF
TRBJ1-2,-,TRBV5-4,-,TGTGCCAGCAGCTTGTTTCCCAGGCTCTATGGCTACACCTTC,CASSLFPRLYGYTF
TRBJ1-1,TRBD1,TRBV29-1,-,TGCAGCGTTCGCAGGGGGCACACTGAAGCTTTCTTT,CSVRRGHTEAFF
TRBJ1-6,TRBD1,TRBV6-2/TRBV6-3,once,TGTGCCAGCAGTTACGCTAACAGGGGCCCACCCCTCCACTTT,CASSYANRGPPLHF
TRBJ1-1,-,TRBV5-6,-,TGTGCCAGCAGCTTGGGGTATACCGGTTTGACTGAAGCTTTCTTT,CASSLGYTGLTEAFF
TRBJ1-2,TRBD1,TRBV5-1,-,TGCGCCAGCAGCTTGGGGGACAGGCTGTCTAACTATGGCTACACCTTC,CASSLGDRLSNYGYTF
TRBJ1-3,-,TRBV7-2,-,TGTGCCAGCAGCTTAGTCGCAGGGTCCGCTGGAAACACCATATATTTT,CASSLVAGSAGNTIYF
TRBJ1-5,TRBD1,TRBV19,-,TGTGCCAGTAGTACGGACAGGGACCAGCCCCAGCATTTT,CASSTDRDQPQHF
TRBJ2-1,TRBD2,TRBV20-1,-,TGCAGTGCCCTCGGCGGGGGGTTCAATGAGCAGTTCTTC,CSALGGGFNEQFF
TRBJ2-1,-,TRBV4-2,-,TGTGCCAGCAGCCGGACTCACGGTGGGACGCGCTCCTACAATGAGCAGTTCTTC,CASSRTHGGTRSYNEQFF
TRBJ1-2,-,TRBV29-1,-,TGCAGCGTTGAAGGCAGGGCGGGTGGCTACACCTTC,CSVEGRAGGYTF
TRBJ2-5,TRBD1,TRBV3-1,-,TGTGCCAGCAGCCAGGGACAGGGGGCAAAAGGAGAGACCCAGTACTTC,CASSQGQGAKGETQYF
TRBJ2-2,-,TRBV3-1,-,TGTGCCAGCAGCCCATTGACAGGATATACCGGGGAGCTGTTTTTT,CASSPLTGYTGELFF
TRBJ2-1,TRBD2,TRBV5-6,-,TGTGCCAGCAGCTTCCGGGGGGGGGCGTGGAATGAGCAGTTCTTC,CASSFRGGAWNEQFF
TRBJ2-5,-,TRBV20-1,-,TGCAGTGCGTCAGGGGCACTAAAAAGCGAGACCCAGTACTTC,CSASGALKSETQYF
TRBJ1-5,TRBD1,TRBV7-9,-,TGTGCCAGCGCTACAGGGGAGGTGGTGAAGCCCCAGCATTTT,CASATGEVVKPQHF
TRBJ2-2,TRBD2,TRBV25-1,-,TGTGCCAGCAGTGAAGGGACTAGCAGCGCGGTGCGGGAGCTGTTTTTT,CASSEGTSSAVRELFF
TRBJ2-5,-,TRBV29-1,once,TGCAGCGTTGAAGAGGGAGGTCTGGAGACCCAGTACTTC,CSVEEGGLETQYF
TRBJ1-2,-,TRBV20-1,-,TGCAGTGCTAGAACGGTTGGGGTCGGGGGCTACACCTTC,CSARTVGVGGYTF
TRBJ1-6,TRBD1,TRBV2,once,TGTGCCAGCAGTCCGACAGGGTCGCGTTCACCCCTCCACTTT,CASSPTGSRSPLHF
TRBJ2-5,TRBD2,TRBV3-1,-,TGTGCCAGCAGCCAAGATCCAGCTAGCGGGCAAGAGACCCAGTACTTC,CASSQDPASGQETQYF
TRBJ1-2,TRBD1,TRBV7-6,-,TGTGCCAGCAGCTTATGGGGACAGGGGTTTGGTGGCTACACCTTC,CASSLWGQGFGGYTF
TRBJ1-2,-,TRBV9,few,TGTGCCAGCAGTGTCGGGACAAACTATGGCTACACCTTC,CASSVGTNYGYTF
TRBJ2-5,TRBD2,TRBV29-1,-,TGCAGCGTTGTGGACGGGGGGACCCAAGAGACCCAGTACTTC,CSVVDGGTQETQYF
TRBJ1-1,TRBD1,TRBV20-1,-,TGCAGCCAAGGGGGCGGAGGTCACACTGAAGCTTTCTTT,CSQGGGGHTEAFF
TRBJ1-6,TRBD1,TRBV4-1,-,TGCGCCAGCAGCCAAGATGGCCCACAGGGGGCCCTCCACTTT,CASSQDGPQGALHF
TRBJ1-2,-,TRBV19,-,TGTGCCAGTAGTATAGACGGCTTTGCCTATGGCTACACCTTC,CASSIDGFAYGYTF
TRBJ1-3,-,TRBV24-1,-,TGTGCCACCAGTGTCCCGACAGTACCTGGAAACACCATATATTTT,CATSVPTVPGNTIYF
TRBJ2-1,TRBD2,TRBV7-2,-,TGTGCCAGCAGCTTAAATAGCGGGGATTACAATGAGCAGTTCTTC,CASSLNSGDYNEQFF
TRBJ2-3,-,TRBV7-8,-,TGTGCCAGCAGCGCAGTACACATTAGCACAGATACGCAGTATTTT,CASSAVHISTDTQYF
TRBJ2-2,-,TRBV20-1,-,TGCAGTGCCGGGGGGCGGGGGCCCACATCCGGGGAGCTGTTTTTT,CSAGGRGPTSGELFF
TRBJ1-1,-,TRBV20-1,-,TGCAGTGCTAGCGACGACCCCGAGGGGGGTGAAGCTTTCTTT,CSASDDPEGGEAFF
TRBJ2-7,-,TRBV5-6,few,TGTGCCAGCAGCTTGACCGGGACCTACGAGCAGTACTTC,CASSLTGTYEQYF
TRBJ2-7,-,TRBV15,-,TGTGCCACCAGCAGAGATGACGAGCAGTACTTC,CATSRDDEQYF
TRBJ1-2,-,TRBV9,-,TGTGCCAGCAGCGTCCGGGACACTAACTATGGCTACACCTTC,CASSVRDTNYGYTF
TRBJ1-6,-,TRBV27,-,TGTGCCAGCAGTTTATTGGGACTAGTCAATTCACCCCTCCACTTT,CASSLLGLVNSPLHF
TRBJ1-1,TRBD1,TRBV12-3/TRBV12-4,-,TGTGCCAGCAGTTTAGGACAGGGTGAAGCTTTCTTT,CASSLGQGEAFF
TRBJ1-5,-,TRBV20-1,-,TGCAGTGCAACAAAGGTAGTGGGCGACAGGTTCAATCAGCCCCAGCATTTT,CSATKVVGDRFNQPQHF
TRBJ2-7,-,TRBV2,-,TGTGCCAGCAGTGAAGCGCGTGGGAACCAGCAGTACTTC,CASSEARGNQQYF
TRBJ2-5,-,TRBV7-6,-,TGTGCCAGCAGCTTAGCGCTAGTTGTAGAGACCCAGTACTTC,CASSLALVVETQYF
TRBJ1-6,-,TRBV14,-,TGTGCCAGCAGCGACCGCAGATGGGGGAATTCACCCCTCCACTTT,CASSDRRWGNSPLHF
TRBJ2-7,-,TRBV30,-,TGTGGAGGGGCGCCCCACGAGCAGTACTTC,CGGAPHEQYF
TRBJ2-3,-,TRBV29-1,-,TGCAGCGTTGAAGACCCCGGGACTGGAGATACGCAGTATTTT,CSVEDPGTGDTQYF